The rows below give T cell receptor beta chains drawn from one sample of a study of T cell changes during pregnancy in multiple sclerosis. Using immunoSEQ multiplex PCR, the repertoire was profiled, and TCRdb retains in-frame clones only, with some absent. The repertoire includes around 51,000 clones, around 94% of them detected once, and around 0.6% sits in the top ten. The starting material was CD4+ T cells from peripheral blood mononuclear cells, obtained in the second trimester of pregnancy. All receptors come from a female donor with multiple sclerosis, enrolled in a pregnancy study. Each CDR3 is given with its conserved first and last residue. The D gene is left open where the match is weak. The size field is filled for only some rows; it gives once, few, many or a size class.

14 TRBD1 TRBJ1-5 . TRBV7-2 TGTGCCAGCAGCGTACAGGGGGCAGGTCAGCCCCAGCATTTT CASSVQGAGQPQHF
14 . TRBJ1-6 . TRBV29-1 TGCAGCGTTCAGGTTGGCTCCTATAATTCACCCCTCCACTTT CSVQVGSYNSPLHF
13 TRBD1 TRBJ2-7 . TRBV19 TGTGCCAGTAGTTCCCGGACAGGGGACGAGCAGTACTTC CASSSRTGDEQYF
15 TRBD1 TRBJ2-3 . TRBV7-3 TGTGCCAGCAGAGACCAGGGACAGGGAGGACATGCGCAGTATTTT CASRDQGQGGHAQYF
18 TRBD1 TRBJ1-1 once TRBV18 TGTGCCAGCGGGATCTTGACAGGGGGCGGAAGATTGAACACTGAAGCTTTCTTT CASGILTGGGRLNTEAFF
19 TRBD2 TRBJ2-1 . TRBV4-3 TGCGCCAGCAGCCAAGCGACTAGCGGACCGGGAATATCCTACAATGAGCAGTTCTTC CASSQATSGPGISYNEQFF
14 TRBD1 TRBJ1-6 few TRBV7-2 TGTGCCAGCAGCTTAGGCAGGGGGCTCTCACCCCTCCACTTT CASSLGRGLSPLHF
11 . TRBJ1-1 . TRBV4-3 TGCGCCAGCAGTCAAAGACAAGAAGCTTTCTTT CASSQRQEAFF
16 . TRBJ1-5 . TRBV7-9 TGTGCCAGCAGCTTAGGTTGGGACAATAGCAATCAGCCCCAGCATTTT CASSLGWDNSNQPQHF
16 . TRBJ2-2 . TRBV9 TGTGCCAGCAGCGTAGCCGGGGGTAATCGGGACGGGGAGCTGTTTTTT CASSVAGGNRDGELFF
12 TRBD1 TRBJ1-1 . TRBV2 TGTGCCAGCCTACAGGGGAGCACTGAAGCTTTCTTT CASLQGSTEAFF
14 . TRBJ2-2 . TRBV11-3 TGTGCCAGCAGCTACACAGGGAACACCGGGGAGCTGTTTTTT CASSYTGNTGELFF
13 TRBD1 TRBJ1-1 . TRBV29-1 TGCAGCGTTTCGACAGGGTCGAACACTGAAGCTTTCTTT CSVSTGSNTEAFF
14 . TRBJ1-1 . TRBV9 TGTGCCAGCAGCCCCAGGGCGCCAAACACTGAAGCTTTCTTT CASSPRAPNTEAFF
17 TRBD1 TRBJ2-4 . TRBV14 TGTGCCAGCAGCCAAGAAGAGGGGGCCGGGTCCAAAAACATTCAGTACTTC CASSQEEGAGSKNIQYF
18 . TRBJ1-1 . TRBV7-9 TGTGCCAGTTCCCCTCGAGGGGGGGTAAGAGAGGAAAAAACTGAAGCTTTCTTT CASSPRGGVREEKTEAFF
14 TRBD1 TRBJ2-3 . TRBV6-1 TGTGCCAGCAGTCCGGGACAGCTCACAGATACGCAGTATTTT CASSPGQLTDTQYF
16 . TRBJ1-4 . TRBV18 TGTGCCAGCTCGCCACGGCGCGGGGATTTCAATGAAAAACTGTTTTTT CASSPRRGDFNEKLFF
17 . TRBJ2-6 . TRBV19 TGTGCCAGTAGTAACCCGGCCGTAGAGGCTGGGGCCAACGTCCTGACTTTC CASSNPAVEAGANVLTF
20 TRBD1 TRBJ2-4 . TRBV19 TGTGCCAGTAGTACCCAAGGACAGGGAGTCCGAACACTAGCCAAAAACATTCAGTACTTC CASSTQGQGVRTLAKNIQYF
14 TRBD1 TRBJ2-5 . TRBV2 TGTGCCAGCAGCGATCAGACAGGGGTGGAGACCCAGTACTTC CASSDQTGVETQYF
15 TRBD2 TRBJ2-3 . TRBV7-3 TGTGCCAGCAGCCAGCGGGGGGGGCAACCAGATACGCAGTATTTT CASSQRGGQPDTQYF
13 . TRBJ1-6 once TRBV6-4 TGTGCCAGCAGTGACGACAGTAATTCACCCCTCCACTTT CASSDDSNSPLHF
16 . TRBJ2-3 . TRBV9 TGTGCCAGCAGCGTGGGGGCCGGGCGGATCACAGATACGCAGTATTTT CASSVGAGRITDTQYF
16 TRBD1 TRBJ1-4 few TRBV5-6 TGTGCCAGCAGCTTTTCGCCCGGGACAGGGAGTGAAAAACTGTTTTTT CASSFSPGTGSEKLFF
15 TRBD1 TRBJ1-1 . TRBV6-5 TGTGCCAGCCGACTAAACAGGGGGCAGAACACTGAAGCTTTCTTT CASRLNRGQNTEAFF
15 . TRBJ1-5 . TRBV5-1 TGCGCCAGCAGCCCCGGGGGGGGGATCAATCAGCCCCAGCATTTT CASSPGGGINQPQHF
12 . TRBJ1-2 . TRBV29-1 TGCAGCGTTGAAGCCCAGGTTTCTGGCTACACCTTC CSVEAQVSGYTF
16 . TRBJ2-4 . TRBV19 TGTGCCAGTAGTTCCCCGGGGGAGCTAGCCAAAAACATTCAGTACTTC CASSSPGELAKNIQYF
15 . TRBJ2-3 . TRBV30 TGTGCCTGGAGTCGCGATTTGCTCTTATTAGATACGCAGTATTTT CAWSRDLLLLDTQYF
12 . TRBJ2-5 . TRBV5-1 TGCGCCAGCAGCTTGGCCATGGAGACCCAGTACTTC CASSLAMETQYF
14 . TRBJ1-2 . TRBV9 TGTGCCAGCAGCGTAGGTATGGGGGCCAAAGGCTACACCTTC CASSVGMGAKGYTF
21 . TRBJ1-1 . TRBV23-1 TGCGCCAGCAGTCAATCGGAGGCTCACCCCGCACCATCGTTCATGAACACTGAAGCTTTCTTT CASSQSEAHPAPSFMNTEAFF
13 TRBD1 TRBJ2-1 once TRBV4-1 TGCGCCAGCAGCCAGAGTACAGGGGTGGAGCAGTTCTTC CASSQSTGVEQFF
13 . TRBJ2-2 . TRBV10-3 TGTGCCATCAGTTCAGGGATCACCGGGGAGCTGTTTTTT CAISSGITGELFF
11 . TRBJ1-5 . TRBV7-2 TGTGCCAGCAGCGCTGAATCAGCCCAGCATTTT CASSAESAQHF
12 . TRBJ2-1 . TRBV15 TGTGCCTCCGGCCGCCGGAGCTGGGAGCAGTTCTTC CASGRRSWEQFF
15 TRBD1 TRBJ2-7 . TRBV18 TGTGCCAGCTCACCCCCGACAGGGTTTCCAGACGAGCAGTACTTC CASSPPTGFPDEQYF
17 TRBD2 TRBJ2-5 . TRBV5-1 TGCGCCAGCAGCTTGGGACTAGCGGGGGGGACCCAAGAGACCCAGTACTTC CASSLGLAGGTQETQYF
15 TRBD1 TRBJ2-7 . TRBV7-6 TGTGCCAGCAGCTCCGGGACAGGGGTGCTCTACGAGCAGTACTTC CASSSGTGVLYEQYF
15 . TRBJ1-1 . TRBV5-4 TGTGCCAGCAGCTTGTTCAGGGACATGAACACTGAAGCTTTCTTT CASSLFRDMNTEAFF
16 . TRBJ2-1 . TRBV7-9 TGTGCCAGCAGCTCGGCGGGACGGGGCTCCTACAATGAGCAGTTCTTC CASSSAGRGSYNEQFF
13 . TRBJ1-2 few TRBV19 TGTGCCAGTAGCCTCGGGTGGCGGGGGCACTACACCTTC CASSLGWRGHYTF
14 . TRBJ2-5 . TRBV18 TGTGCCAGCTCACCGGGGAAGGGAGGAGAGACCCAGTACTTC CASSPGKGGETQYF
14 TRBD1 TRBJ2-7 . TRBV10-3 TGTGCCATCAGTGCCCGACAGGGTTATTACGAGCAGTACTTC CAISARQGYYEQYF
14 TRBD1 TRBJ2-5 . TRBV7-3 TGTGCCAGCAGCCGGACAGGCATTCAAGAGACCCAGTACTTC CASSRTGIQETQYF
15 . TRBJ2-1 . TRBV19 TGTGCCAGTAGTATTGAGACAGGCTCCTACAATGAGCAGTTCTTC CASSIETGSYNEQFF
16 TRBD2 TRBJ2-3 . TRBV7-3 TGTGCCAGCAGCCCAATAGCGGGGCGGTCCACAGATACGCAGTATTTT CASSPIAGRSTDTQYF
12 . TRBJ1-2 . TRBV11-2 TGTGCCAGCAGTTACGACACAACGGGCTACACCTTC CASSYDTTGYTF
13 TRBD1 TRBJ1-2 . TRBV6-6 TGTGCCAGCAGCGGGGGACAGGGGGATGGCTACACCTTC CASSGGQGDGYTF
15 TRBD1 TRBJ2-5 . TRBV9 TGTGCCAGCCAAAAGGGACAGGACAGGCGAGAGACCCAGTACTTC CASQKGQDRRETQYF
14 TRBD1 TRBJ1-1 . TRBV5-4 TGTGCCAGCAGTTGGGACAGCGGTAACACTGAAGCTTTCTTT CASSWDSGNTEAFF
15 . TRBJ2-4 . TRBV27 TGTGCCAGCAGTTTATTGGCGGGGACTAAAAACATTCAGTACTTC CASSLLAGTKNIQYF
14 TRBD1 TRBJ2-7 . TRBV7-2 TGTGCCAGCAGCCCGCGGACAGGGTTGTACGAGCAGTACTTC CASSPRTGLYEQYF